These 9 T cell receptor beta chains share one sample of origin, sequenced in a study of T cells after yellow fever vaccination. TCRdb re-derived calls from the 5' RACE reads in MiXCR, one entry per CDR3 protein. Of 250,000 or so distinct CDR3 sequences in the sample, around 3.5% are singletons; the top ten hold 15% to 20%. Material: PBMCs, obtained 15 days after the yellow fever booster vaccination. Receptors were obtained from a man younger than 35 who received the YFV17D yellow fever vaccine.

This clonotype has a count of ten or more. The gene calls are TRBV4-3 and TRBJ2-5, with 10 bases that match TRBD2. CDR1 and CDR2 (germline): LGHNA, YSLEER. This CDR3 region has 17 residues. V dropped 0 bases and J dropped 0; count of bases not matched to a gene: 4. Here the CDR3 reads CASSQDGLAENQETQYF. The CDR3 DNA reads TGCGCCAGCAGCCAAGACGGACTAGCGGAAAACCAAGAGACCCAGTACTTC.

This clonotype was recorded at least ten times. This chain joins TRBV6-2 or TRBV6-3 and TRBJ2-7; 8 bases fit TRBD1. Germline V gene data show CDR1 as MNHEY and CDR2 as SVGEGT. The CDR3 has 16 amino acids. V lost 4 bases to trimming and J lost 7 bases; unmatched junction nucleotides: 15. CDR3 bases: TGTGCCAGCAGTTTACGGGGACAGGAACCTACGAGGGAGCAGTACTTC. Translation: CASSLRGQEPTREQYF.

This clonotype was counted at least ten times. The chain links TRBV7-3 to TRBJ2-3, with 9 positions matching TRBD2. Germline assignment: CDR1 SGHTA and CDR2 FQGTGA. The CDR3 runs to 16 residues. Trimming cost V 2 bases and J 4 bases; bases outside gene matches: 7. CDR3 residues: CASSLSGGGVADTQYF. CDR3 in DNA: TGTGCCAGCAGCTTATCGGGCGGGGGGGTCGCAGATACGCAGTATTTT.

This clonotype was counted at least ten times. The genes are TRBV6-6 and TRBJ2-3; D is unclear. V dropped 6 bases and J dropped 8 bases, with 9 bases sitting between them. This CDR3 has 11 residues. Germline V CDR1 and CDR2: MNHNY, SVGAGI (reference sequence). This CDR3 is CASSRDPTQYF. For the CDR3, the DNA is TGTGCCAGCAGCCGCGACCCTACGCAGTATTTT.

This clonotype was counted many times. The genes are TRBV7-2 and TRBJ2-1; 12 nucleotides agree with TRBD2. Germline CDR1 reads SGHTA; CDR2 reads FQGNSA. CDR3 length equals 21 residues. V gave up 1 base and J gave up 4 bases; unmatched junction bases: 17. DNA of the CDR3: TGTGCCAGCAGCTTAGTCCCTGGGGCTAGCGGGGGGGCTCGGCAATACAATGAGCAGTTCTTC. It is translated as CASSLVPGASGGARQYNEQFF.

This clonotype was picked up many times. The rearrangement uses TRBV7-9 and TRBJ2-3; D ambiguous. The CDR3 covers 16 residues. V was clipped by 2 bases and J by 4 bases, with 16 bases between them. Germline lookup yields CDR1 SEHNR and CDR2 FQNEAQ (reference sequence). The CDR3: CASSLSVVLYSDTQYF. CDR3 nucleotide sequence: TGTGCCAGCAGCTTATCCGTGGTTCTGTATTCAGATACGCAGTATTTT.

This clonotype was observed at least ten times. This rearrangement joins TRBV7-9 to TRBJ1-1, with no clear D. V shed 3 bases and J shed 4 bases, with 6 bases lying between them. The CDR3 spans 12 residues. CDR1 is SEHNR, CDR2 FQNEAQ, per germline (reference sequence). The CDR3 DNA sequence: TGTGCCAGCAGCTTTGAATCCACTGAAGCTTTCTTT. Amino acids: CASSFESTEAFF.

This clonotype was counted many times. The rearrangement uses TRBV12-3 or TRBV12-4 and TRBJ2-7; TRBD1 agrees at 11 bases. V lost 5 bases and J lost 2; bases outside the gene matches: 5. The CDR3 has 15 residues. The CDR3 nucleotides read TGTGCCAGCAGTGGGGGACAGGGGGTGCCCTACGAGCAGTACGTC. The encoded protein is CASSGGQGVPYEQYV.

This clonotype was picked up many times. V is TRBV5-1 and J is TRBJ2-3, with D unclear. Trimming left V 0 bases short and J 0 bases short, with 11 bases between. The germline gives CDR1 SGHRS, CDR2 YFSETQ. CDR3 length equals 16 residues. CDR3 DNA sequence: TGCGCCAGCAGCTTGGCCCTCAGAACCAGCACAGATACGCAGTATTTT. Its protein product is CASSLALRTSTDTQYF.